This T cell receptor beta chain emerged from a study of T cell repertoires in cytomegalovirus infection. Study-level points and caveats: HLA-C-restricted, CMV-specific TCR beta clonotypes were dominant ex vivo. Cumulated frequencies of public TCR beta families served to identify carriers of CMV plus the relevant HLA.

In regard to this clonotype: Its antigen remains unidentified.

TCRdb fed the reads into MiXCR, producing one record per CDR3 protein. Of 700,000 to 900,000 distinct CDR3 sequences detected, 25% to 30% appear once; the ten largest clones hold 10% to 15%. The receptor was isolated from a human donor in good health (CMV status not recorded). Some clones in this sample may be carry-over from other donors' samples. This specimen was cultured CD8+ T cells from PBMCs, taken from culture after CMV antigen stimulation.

DNA for the CDR3: TGCGCCAGCAGCCAAGATCTTACAGCATATAACACTGAAGCTTTCTTT. It codes for CASSQDLTAYNTEAFF. V and J are TRBV4-1 and TRBJ1-1; D not resolved. This CDR3 spans 16 amino acids. V lost 0 bases and J lost 2, with 13 bases in between. In germline, CDR1 is MGHRA, CDR2 YSYEKL.